The 9 T cell receptor beta chains below all came from one sample that was sequenced in a study of vaccination and CD4 T cells after COVID-19. Treatment described: 10-day PBMC culture with coronavirus spike peptide pools or control peptides (ViraFEST assay). Researchers used the Oncomine TCR Beta short-read assay to sequence DNA from cultured CD4+ T cells. TCRdb reanalysed the PCR reads using MiXCR and keeps one entry per CDR3 protein. The sample yields about 17,000 distinct CDR3 sequences, 43% seen once. Antigens for these TCRs are unknown. The sample consisted of CD4+ T cells from blood, cultured in vitro, taken before SARS-CoV-2 vaccination. These receptors all stem from a human donor who had recovered from COVID-19.

This clonotype has a handful of counts. This chain links TRBV7-6 with TRBJ1-4; 8 positions match TRBD1. Germline V gene data show CDR1 as SGHVS and CDR2 as FNYEAQ. V lost 7 bases and J lost 7; bases outside the gene matches: 8. This CDR3 spans 14 amino acids. CDR3 protein: CASKSGGESEKLFF. CDR3 sequence (DNA): TGTGCCAGCAAGTCAGGGGGCGAGAGTGAAAAACTGTTTTTT.

The chain is built from TRBV2 and TRBJ2-3; D could derive from TRBD1 or TRBD2 (6 bases each). There are 15 residues in the CDR3. The V gene lost 2 bases and the J gene lost 6 bases, with 15 bases spanning the gap. The germline V gene encodes CDR1 SNHLY and CDR2 FYNNEI. The CDR3 sequence: CASSERGYGGDTQYF. CDR3 DNA sequence: TGTGCCAGCAGTGAACGGGGTTACGGGGGCGATACGCAGTATTTT.

V and J are TRBV28 and TRBJ1-5; D uncertain. CDR1 and CDR2 from the germline V gene are MDHEN and SYDVKM. Trimming took off 6 bases at V and 4 bases at J, with 13 bases between the two ends. CDR3 length: 14 residues. The CDR3, as DNA: TGTGCCAGCAGGCCAGCTGGGTCTAATCAGCCCCAGCATTTT. It specifies CASRPAGSNQPQHF. Complete variable domain (other parts from reference TRBV28 and TRBJ1-5): DVKVTQSSRYLVKRTGEKVFLECVQDMDHENMFWYRQDPGLGLRLIYFSYDVKMKEKGDIPEGYSVSREKKERFSLILESASTNQTSMYLCASRPAGSNQPQHFGDGTRLSIL.

V gene TRBV20-1 combines with J gene TRBJ2-7; D might be TRBD1 or TRBD2, each matching 5 bases. The CDR3 has 11 residues. CDR1 and CDR2 (germline): DFQATT, SNEGSKA (reference sequence). Trimming took off 6 bases at V and 3 bases at J, with 9 bases between the two ends. CDR3 sequence: CSAGDRYEQYF. The CDR3 DNA reads TGCAGTGCCGGGGACCGCTACGAGCAGTACTTC.

This clonotype was seen more than once but under ten times. This chain's CDR3 is CASSYRDNYGYTF. The CDR3 DNA sequence: TGTGCCAGTAGTTACCGGGACAACTATGGCTACACCTTC. J is TRBJ1-2 and V is TRBV19; possible D gene TRBD1, 5 bases. Deletions cut 5 bases from V and 2 bases from J, with 9 bases between. This CDR3 is 13 amino acids long. Germline V gene data show CDR1 as LNHDA and CDR2 as SQIVND (reference sequence).

The chain couples TRBV19 to TRBJ2-7, with TRBD2 identical over 9 bases. Germline CDR1 and CDR2: LNHDA and SQIVND (reference sequence). The CDR3 extends over 14 amino acids. J gave up 4 bases and V 4 bases, and 5 bases lay outside the gene matches. The CDR3 region has the DNA TGTGCCAGTAGTAGGGGACTAGCAGCTTACGAGCAGTACTTC. It yields the protein CASSRGLAAYEQYF.

The chain links TRBV6-2 or TRBV6-3 to TRBJ2-5, with 7 bases matching TRBD1. Trimming removed 6 bases from V and 6 bases from J; junction bases left unmatched: 10. Looked up from germline, CDR1 is MNHEY and CDR2 is SVGEGT. The CDR3 runs to 14 residues. In DNA, the CDR3 is TGTGCCAGCAGGGACGACGGGGACAGACAGACCCAGTACTTC. This translates into CASRDDGDRQTQYF.

This clonotype rates as medium-sized. This rearrangement joins TRBV20-1 to TRBJ2-3, with TRBD2 matching 14 bases. The CDR3 has 17 residues. The ends lost 6 bases at V and 1 base at J; junction bases unmatched: 9. CDR1 is DFQATT, CDR2 SNEGSKA, per germline (reference sequence). The CDR3 DNA follows: TGCAGTGCAAAGACTAGCGGGAGGGCCGGAGGCACAGATACGCAGTATTTT. The encoded protein is CSAKTSGRAGGTDTQYF.

This chain joins TRBV6-1 and TRBJ1-5; TRBD1 aligns across 10 bases. The J segment lost 3 bases and the V segment lost 5 bases, leaving 7 bases of the junction unmatched. The CDR3 is 16 residues long. The germline V gene has CDR1 MNHNS and CDR2 SASEGT. CDR3 in amino acids: CASSPSDRGLNQPQHF. In DNA, the CDR3 is TGTGCCAGCAGTCCTTCTGACAGGGGGCTCAATCAGCCCCAGCATTTT.